Presented here are 15 T cell receptor beta chains from one specimen sequenced in a study of cytomegalovirus exposure and HLA in healthy donors. The PCR ran on 60 Vbeta and 13 Jbeta primers. Data came from immunoSEQ multiplex PCR; TCRdb stores just in-frame clones and leaves some out. The table includes 95,000 to 150,000 clones, approximately 72% detected once. The specimen was PBMCs. The receptor set was obtained from a woman between 50 and 59 years old in good health and CMV-seropositive.

This clone was counted only a few times. The chain carries TRBV5-1 and TRBJ2-3; 11 bases are shared with TRBD2. With 3 bases clipped from V and 2 bases from J, the junction kept 8 bases outside the gene matches. CDR1 and CDR2 from the germline V gene are SGHRS and YFSETQ. This CDR3 is 17 amino acids long. The CDR3 DNA follows: TGCGCCAGCAGCTCCGGGACTAGCGGAGGGCTCACAGATACGCAGTATTTT. Residues: CASSSGTSGGLTDTQYF.

The chain combines TRBV4-3 with TRBJ1-1, with 10 bases matching TRBD1. Germline V lookup: CDR1 LGHNA, CDR2 YSLEER. Losses at the gene ends were 1 base for V and 1 base for J; bases not matched to a gene: 6. The CDR3 has 17 amino acids. The CDR3 bases are TGCGCCAGCAGCCAAGCGACAGGGGGCGCGGGGAACACTGAAGCTTTCTTT. Its translation is CASSQATGGAGNTEAFF.

DNA of the CDR3: TGTGCCAGCAGGAACACAGGGGGCGTGAGTGGCTACACCTTC. Translation: CASRNTGGVSGYTF. The gene calls are TRBV27 and TRBJ1-2; 9 nucleotides line up with TRBD1. The ends lost 6 bases at V and 7 bases at J; junction bases unmatched: 9. This CDR3 comprises 14 residues. CDR1 and CDR2 from the germline V gene are MNHEY and SMNVEV (reference sequence).

J is TRBJ1-4 and V is TRBV7-9; 9 bases fit TRBD1. CDR1 and CDR2 (germline): SEHNR, FQNEAQ (reference sequence). With 5 bases clipped from V and 4 bases from J, the junction kept 11 bases outside the gene matches. This CDR3 spans 17 amino acids. CDR3 sequence: CASSLSRDRVGNEKLFF. DNA for the CDR3: TGTGCCAGCAGCCTGTCCCGGGACAGGGTCGGTAATGAAAAACTGTTTTTT.

The gene calls are TRBV2 and TRBJ1-2; 8 bases are shared with TRBD1. This CDR3 contains 14 residues. With 7 bases clipped from V and 7 bases from J, the junction kept 11 bases outside the gene matches. Germline CDR1 is SNHLY and CDR2 is FYNNEI. As DNA, the CDR3 is TGTGCCAGCACCGACGACAGGGGAGGTGGTGGCTACACCTTC. As protein: CASTDDRGGGGYTF.

J is TRBJ2-3 and V is TRBV5-6; TRBD2 matches 11 bases. The CDR3 has 15 residues. With 4 bases clipped from V and 1 base from J, the junction kept 2 bases outside the gene matches. The germline CDR1 and CDR2 sequences are SGHDT and YYEEEE. The CDR3 coding sequence is TGTGCCAGCAGCCTAGCGGGAGGCCGCACAGATACGCAGTATTTT. Its protein product is CASSLAGGRTDTQYF.

This chain uses TRBV19 with TRBJ2-2; 10 nucleotides align to TRBD1. The germline V gene has CDR1 LNHDA and CDR2 SQIVND (reference sequence). Unmatched junction bases numbered 7, after V lost 5 bases and J lost 7 bases. The CDR3 runs to 15 residues. The CDR3, as DNA: TGTGCCAGTAGTGTCGGGGGACAGGGGAGCGGGGAGCTGTTTTTT. Protein product: CASSVGGQGSGELFF.

This clone has just a few counts. The rearrangement links TRBV7-9 to TRBJ2-5, with D perhaps matching TRBD2 (7 bases). V was trimmed by 5 bases and J by 2 bases, leaving 9 bases between them. Germline V gene lookup returns CDR1 SEHNR and CDR2 FQNEAQ (reference sequence). The CDR3 sequence is 13 residues long. Here the CDR3 reads CASSGGAQETQYF. CDR3 coding DNA: TGTGCCAGCAGCGGGGGGGCTCAAGAGACCCAGTACTTC.

A few counts support this clone. The V call is TRBV27, the J call TRBJ2-3, with 11 bases lining up with TRBD2. Trimming cost V 5 bases and J 6 bases; bases outside gene matches: 10. The CDR3 extends over 16 amino acids. Germline assignment: CDR1 MNHEY and CDR2 SMNVEV (reference sequence). CDR3 DNA sequence: TGTGCCAGCAGTACGAGGACTAGCGGGTTAGGCGATACGCAGTATTTT. As protein: CASSTRTSGLGDTQYF.

V is TRBV5-8 and J is TRBJ1-4; 7 bases line up with TRBD1. This CDR3 has 14 residues. Germline trimming cut 3 bases from V and 2 bases from J; bases unmatched to any gene: 1. The germline V gene encodes CDR1 SGHTS and CDR2 YDEGEE. For the CDR3, the DNA is TGTGCCAGCAGCTCGGGACAGACTAATGAAAAACTGTTTTTT. The encoded protein is CASSSGQTNEKLFF.

The chain employs TRBV7-9 and TRBJ1-1; TRBD1 might be the D (6 bases). This CDR3 contains 14 residues. The germline V gene has CDR1 SEHNR and CDR2 FQNEAQ (reference sequence). V was trimmed by 4 bases and J by 5 bases, leaving 14 bases between them. CDR3 coding DNA: TGTGCCAGCAGCTCCCTACAGGGTGGGACTGAAGCTTTCTTT. Translated: CASSSLQGGTEAFF.

This chain uses TRBV15 with TRBJ2-3; 16 nucleotides agree with TRBD2. V lost 3 bases to trimming and J lost 0 bases; unmatched junction nucleotides: 9. In germline, CDR1 is LNHNV, CDR2 YYDKDF (reference sequence). The CDR3 has 20 amino acids. For the CDR3, the DNA is TGTGCCACCAGCAGGGCCAGGGGACTAGCGGGGGGGTATAGCACAGATACGCAGTATTTT. Amino acid sequence: CATSRARGLAGGYSTDTQYF. The entire variable domain, with the rest obtained from reference TRBV15 and TRBJ2-3, is as follows: DAMVIQNPRYQVTQFGKPVTLSCSQTLNHNVMYWYQQKSSQAPKLLFHYYDKDFNNEADTPDNFQSRRPNTSFCFLDIRSPGLGDTAMYLCATSRARGLAGGYSTDTQYFGPGTRLTVL.

The V call is TRBV5-1, the J call TRBJ2-1, with TRBD1 matching 10 bases. The germline V gene has CDR1 SGHRS and CDR2 YFSETQ. CDR3 length: 14 amino acids. The V gene end was trimmed by 4 bases and the J gene end by 8 bases; junction bases not matched to a gene: 6. The CDR3 nucleotides read TGCGCCAGCAGCGGGGGAGGGACAGGGGATGAGCAGTTCTTC. Translated: CASSGGGTGDEQFF.

V and J are TRBV30 and TRBJ2-1; D is perhaps TRBD2 (6 bases). Between the trimmed V and J ends, which lost 8 bases and 6 bases, there was a span of 26 bases. CDR1 and CDR2 (germline): GTSNPN, SVGIG (reference sequence). The CDR3 length is 16 residues. This CDR3 reads CATDGAGRSLRNEQFF. The DNA of the CDR3 is TGTGCCACGGACGGCGCGGGACGATCCCTTCGCAATGAGCAGTTCTTC. Looking up the rest from reference TRBV30 and TRBJ2-1 gives the full variable domain: SQTIHQWPATLVQPVGSPLSLECTVEGTSNPNLYWYRQAAGRGLQLLFYSVGIGQISSEVPQNLSASRPQDRQFILSSKKLLLSDSGFYLCATDGAGRSLRNEQFFGPGTRLTVL.

This clone was seen once. CDR3 loop: CASSELSGELFF. The CDR3 region has the DNA TGTGCCAGCAGTGAACTATCCGGGGAGCTGTTTTTT. V is TRBV2 and J is TRBJ2-2, with no clear D. Germline-derived CDR1 and CDR2 are SNHLY and FYNNEI. The CDR3 totals 12 residues. V shed 2 bases and J shed 6 bases, with 4 bases lying between them.